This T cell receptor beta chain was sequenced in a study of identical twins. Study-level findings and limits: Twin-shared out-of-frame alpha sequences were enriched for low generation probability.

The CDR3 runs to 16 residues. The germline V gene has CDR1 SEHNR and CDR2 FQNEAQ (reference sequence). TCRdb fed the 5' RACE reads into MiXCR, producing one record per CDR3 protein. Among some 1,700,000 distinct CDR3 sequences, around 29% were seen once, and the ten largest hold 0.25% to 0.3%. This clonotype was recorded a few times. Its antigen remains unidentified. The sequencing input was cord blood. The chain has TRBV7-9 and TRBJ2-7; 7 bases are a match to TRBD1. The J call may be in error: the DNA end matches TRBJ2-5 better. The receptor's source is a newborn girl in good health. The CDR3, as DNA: TGTGCCAGCAGCTTATTGGGGACAGCAAGACGGGAGACCCAGTACTTC. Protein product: CASSLLGTARRETQYF.